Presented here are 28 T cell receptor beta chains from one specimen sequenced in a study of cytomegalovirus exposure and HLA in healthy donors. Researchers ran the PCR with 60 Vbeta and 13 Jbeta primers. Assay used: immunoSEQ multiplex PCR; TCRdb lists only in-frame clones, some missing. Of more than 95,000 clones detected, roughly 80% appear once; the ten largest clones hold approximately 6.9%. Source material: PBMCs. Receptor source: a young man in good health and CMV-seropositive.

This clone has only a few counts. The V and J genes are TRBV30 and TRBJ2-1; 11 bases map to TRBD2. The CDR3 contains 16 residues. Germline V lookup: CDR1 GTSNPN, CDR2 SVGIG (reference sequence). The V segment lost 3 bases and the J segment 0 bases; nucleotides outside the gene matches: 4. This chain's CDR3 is CAWRTSGTRSYNEQFF. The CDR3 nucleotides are TGTGCCTGGAGGACTAGCGGGACCCGCTCCTACAATGAGCAGTTCTTC.

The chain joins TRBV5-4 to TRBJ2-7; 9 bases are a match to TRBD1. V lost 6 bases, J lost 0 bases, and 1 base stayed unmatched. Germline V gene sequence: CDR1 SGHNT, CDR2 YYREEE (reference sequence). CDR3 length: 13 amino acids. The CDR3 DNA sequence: TGTGCCAGCAAACAGGGGGCCTCCTACGAGCAGTACTTC. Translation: CASKQGASYEQYF.

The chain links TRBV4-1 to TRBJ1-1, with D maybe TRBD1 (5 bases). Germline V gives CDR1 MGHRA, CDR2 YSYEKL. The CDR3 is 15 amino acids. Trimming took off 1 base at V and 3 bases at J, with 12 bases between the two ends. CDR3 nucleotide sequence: TGCGCCAGCAGCCAAGTAGACAGCTATTACACTGAAGCTTTCTTT. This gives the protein CASSQVDSYYTEAFF.

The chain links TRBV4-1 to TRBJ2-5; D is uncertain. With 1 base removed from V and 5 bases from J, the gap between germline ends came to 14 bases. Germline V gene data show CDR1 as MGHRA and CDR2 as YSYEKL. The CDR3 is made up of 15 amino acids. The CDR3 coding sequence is TGCGCCAGCAGCCAAGTACCCGGCGGTGGGGAGACCCAGTACTTC. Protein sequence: CASSQVPGGGETQYF.

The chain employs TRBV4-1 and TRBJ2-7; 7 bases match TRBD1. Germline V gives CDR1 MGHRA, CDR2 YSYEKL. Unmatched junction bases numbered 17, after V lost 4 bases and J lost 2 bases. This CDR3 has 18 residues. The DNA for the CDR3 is TGCGCCAGCAGCCTAGGAGTAGCCTCTGGGCAGGGGGCCTACGAGCAGTACTTC. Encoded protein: CASSLGVASGQGAYEQYF.

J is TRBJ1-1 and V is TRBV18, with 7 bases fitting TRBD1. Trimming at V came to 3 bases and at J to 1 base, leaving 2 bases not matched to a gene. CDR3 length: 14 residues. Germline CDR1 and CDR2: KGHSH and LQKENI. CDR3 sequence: CASSPTGANTEAFF. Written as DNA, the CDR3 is TGTGCCAGCTCACCCACAGGGGCGAACACTGAAGCTTTCTTT. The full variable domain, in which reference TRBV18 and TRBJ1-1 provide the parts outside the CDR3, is NAGVMQNPRHLVRRRGQEARLRCSPMKGHSHVYWYRQLPEEGLKFMVYLQKENIIDESGMPKERFSAEFPKEGPSILRIQQVVRGDSAAYFCASSPTGANTEAFFGQGTRLTVV.

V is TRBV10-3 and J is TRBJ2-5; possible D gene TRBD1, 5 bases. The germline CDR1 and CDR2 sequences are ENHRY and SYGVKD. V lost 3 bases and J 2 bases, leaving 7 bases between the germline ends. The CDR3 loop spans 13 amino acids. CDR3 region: CAISDRQQETQYF. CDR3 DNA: TGTGCCATCAGTGACCGACAGCAAGAGACCCAGTACTTC.

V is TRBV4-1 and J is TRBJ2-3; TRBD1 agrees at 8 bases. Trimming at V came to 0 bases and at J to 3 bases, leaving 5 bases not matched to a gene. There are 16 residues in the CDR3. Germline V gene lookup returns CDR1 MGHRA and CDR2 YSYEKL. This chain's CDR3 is CASSQDGRGPTDTQYF. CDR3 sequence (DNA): TGCGCCAGCAGCCAAGATGGCAGGGGGCCGACAGATACGCAGTATTTT.

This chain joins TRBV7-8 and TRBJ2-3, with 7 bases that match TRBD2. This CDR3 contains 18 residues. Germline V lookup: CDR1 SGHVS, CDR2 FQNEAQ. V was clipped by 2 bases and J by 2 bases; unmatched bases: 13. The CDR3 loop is CASSLHPGGSTFTDTQYF. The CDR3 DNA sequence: TGTGCCAGCAGCTTACATCCGGGGGGTAGTACCTTCACAGATACGCAGTATTTT.

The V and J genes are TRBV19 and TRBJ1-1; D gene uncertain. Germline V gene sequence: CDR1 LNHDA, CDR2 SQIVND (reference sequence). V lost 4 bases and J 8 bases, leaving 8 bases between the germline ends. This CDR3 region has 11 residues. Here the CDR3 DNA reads TGTGCCAGTAGTACAGGTTCCGAAGCTTTCTTT. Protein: CASSTGSEAFF. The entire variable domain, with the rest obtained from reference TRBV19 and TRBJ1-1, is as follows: DGGITQSPKYLFRKEGQNVTLSCEQNLNHDAMYWYRQDPGQGLRLIYYSQIVNDFQKGDIAEGYSVSREKKESFPLTVTSAQKNPTAFYLCASSTGSEAFFGQGTRLTVV.

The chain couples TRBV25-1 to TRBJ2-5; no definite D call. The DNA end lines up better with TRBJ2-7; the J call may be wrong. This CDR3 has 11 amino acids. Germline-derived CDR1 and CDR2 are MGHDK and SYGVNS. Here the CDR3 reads CASSGYYEQYF. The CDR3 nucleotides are TGTGCCAGCAGTGGCTACTACGAGCAGTACTTC.

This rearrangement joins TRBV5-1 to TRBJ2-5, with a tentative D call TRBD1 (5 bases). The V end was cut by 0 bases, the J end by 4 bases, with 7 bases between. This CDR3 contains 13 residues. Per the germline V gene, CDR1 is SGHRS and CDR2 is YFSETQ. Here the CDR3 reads CASSLGGPETQYF. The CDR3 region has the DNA TGCGCCAGCAGCTTGGGGGGCCCAGAGACCCAGTACTTC.

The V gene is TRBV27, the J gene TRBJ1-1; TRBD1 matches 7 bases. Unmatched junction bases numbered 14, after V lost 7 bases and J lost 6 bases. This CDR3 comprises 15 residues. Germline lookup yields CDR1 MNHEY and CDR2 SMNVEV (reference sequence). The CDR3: CASKRGGVLGAEAFF. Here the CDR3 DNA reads TGTGCCAGCAAACGAGGGGGCGTTTTGGGCGCTGAAGCTTTCTTT.

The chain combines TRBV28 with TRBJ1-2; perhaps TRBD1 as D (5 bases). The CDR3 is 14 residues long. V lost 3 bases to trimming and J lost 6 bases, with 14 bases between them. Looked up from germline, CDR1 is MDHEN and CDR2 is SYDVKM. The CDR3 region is CASSFPGQGNGYTF. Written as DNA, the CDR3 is TGTGCCAGCAGTTTTCCTGGGCAGGGTAATGGCTACACCTTC.

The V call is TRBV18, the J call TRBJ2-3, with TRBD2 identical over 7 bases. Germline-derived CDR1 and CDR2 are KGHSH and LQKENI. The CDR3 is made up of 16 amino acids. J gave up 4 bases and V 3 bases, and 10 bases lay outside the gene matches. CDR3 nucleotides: TGTGCCAGCTCACCTACCGGGACTAACCCTTCAGATACGCAGTATTTT. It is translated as CASSPTGTNPSDTQYF. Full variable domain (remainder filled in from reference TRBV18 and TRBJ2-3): NAGVMQNPRHLVRRRGQEARLRCSPMKGHSHVYWYRQLPEEGLKFMVYLQKENIIDESGMPKERFSAEFPKEGPSILRIQQVVRGDSAAYFCASSPTGTNPSDTQYFGPGTRLTVL.

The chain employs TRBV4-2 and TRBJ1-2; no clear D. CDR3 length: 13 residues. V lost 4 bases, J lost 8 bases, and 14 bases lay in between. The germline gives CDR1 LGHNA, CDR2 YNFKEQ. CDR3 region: CASSPEVEGGYTF. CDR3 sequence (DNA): TGTGCCAGCAGCCCGGAGGTGGAAGGGGGCTACACCTTC.

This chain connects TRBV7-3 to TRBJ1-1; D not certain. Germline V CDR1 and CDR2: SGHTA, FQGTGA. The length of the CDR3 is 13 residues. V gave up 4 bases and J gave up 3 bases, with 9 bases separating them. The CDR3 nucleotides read TGTGCCAGCAGCTCATCGGTCCACACTGAAGCTTTCTTT. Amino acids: CASSSSVHTEAFF.

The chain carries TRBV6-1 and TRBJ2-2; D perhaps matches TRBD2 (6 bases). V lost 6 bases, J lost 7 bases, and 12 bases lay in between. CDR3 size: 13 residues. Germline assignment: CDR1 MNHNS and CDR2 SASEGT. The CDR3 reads CASSMTRIGELFF. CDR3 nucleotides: TGTGCCAGCAGCATGACTAGAATCGGGGAGCTGTTTTTT.

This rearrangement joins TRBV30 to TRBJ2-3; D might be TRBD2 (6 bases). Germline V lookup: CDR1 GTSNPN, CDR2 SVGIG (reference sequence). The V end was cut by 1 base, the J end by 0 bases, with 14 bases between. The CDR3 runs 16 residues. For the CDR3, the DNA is TGTGCCTGGAGTGCCCGGGGGACGGCTAGCACAGATACGCAGTATTTT. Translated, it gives CAWSARGTASTDTQYF.

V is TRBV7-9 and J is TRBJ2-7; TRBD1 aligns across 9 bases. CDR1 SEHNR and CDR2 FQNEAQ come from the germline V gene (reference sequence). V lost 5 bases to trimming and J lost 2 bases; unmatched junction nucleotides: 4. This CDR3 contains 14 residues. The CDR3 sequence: CASSPGTGPYEQYF. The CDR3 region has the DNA TGTGCCAGCAGCCCCGGGACAGGGCCCTACGAGCAGTACTTC.

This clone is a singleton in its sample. CDR3: CASRDSRRAFF. The CDR3, as DNA: TGTGCCAGCAGGGATAGCCGAAGGGCTTTCTTT. V usage is TRBV6-5 and J usage is TRBJ1-1; no clear D. In germline, CDR1 is MNHEY, CDR2 SVGAGI. The length of the CDR3 is 11 residues. The V end was cut by 6 bases, the J end by 11 bases, with 13 bases between.

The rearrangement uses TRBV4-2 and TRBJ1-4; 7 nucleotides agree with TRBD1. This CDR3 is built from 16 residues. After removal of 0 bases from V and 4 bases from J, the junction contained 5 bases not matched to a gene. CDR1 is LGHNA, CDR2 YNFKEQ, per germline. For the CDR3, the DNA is TGTGCCAGCAGCCAAGAACCGACAGGGATTAATGAAAAACTGTTTTTT. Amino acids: CASSQEPTGINEKLFF.

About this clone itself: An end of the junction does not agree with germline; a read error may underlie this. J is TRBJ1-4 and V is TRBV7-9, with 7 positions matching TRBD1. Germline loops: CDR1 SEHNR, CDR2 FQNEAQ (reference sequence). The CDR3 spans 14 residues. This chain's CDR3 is CAGSLRGLDEKLFF. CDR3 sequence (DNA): TGTGCCGGCAGCTTGAGGGGGCTTGATGAAAAACTGTTTTTT.

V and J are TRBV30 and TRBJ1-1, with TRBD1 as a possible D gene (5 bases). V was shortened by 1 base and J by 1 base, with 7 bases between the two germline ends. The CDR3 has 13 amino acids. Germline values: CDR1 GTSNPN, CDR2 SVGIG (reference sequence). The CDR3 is CAWSATANTEAFF. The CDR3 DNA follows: TGTGCCTGGAGTGCGACAGCGAACACTGAAGCTTTCTTT.

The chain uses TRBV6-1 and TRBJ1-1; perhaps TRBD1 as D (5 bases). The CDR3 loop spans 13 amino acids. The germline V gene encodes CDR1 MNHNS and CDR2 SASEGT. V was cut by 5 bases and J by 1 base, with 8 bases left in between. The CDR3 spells CASSSRENTEAFF. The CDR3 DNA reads TGTGCCAGCAGTTCCAGGGAGAACACTGAAGCTTTCTTT.

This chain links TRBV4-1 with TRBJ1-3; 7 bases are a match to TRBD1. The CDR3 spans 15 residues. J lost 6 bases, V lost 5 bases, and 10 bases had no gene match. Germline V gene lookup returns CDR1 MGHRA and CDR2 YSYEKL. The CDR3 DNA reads TGCGCCAGCAGCTCACAGGGGAACGCGAAAAACACCATATATTTT. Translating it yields CASSSQGNAKNTIYF.

As DNA, the CDR3 is TGCGCCAGCAGCCAAGAAACAGGACCTAATGAAAAACTGTTTTTT. This encodes CASSQETGPNEKLFF. The V and J genes are TRBV4-1 and TRBJ1-4; D is perhaps TRBD1 (5 bases). The CDR3 extends over 15 amino acids. The V end lost 0 bases, the J end lost 3 bases, and 8 bases lay between the germline ends. Germline CDR1 is MGHRA and CDR2 is YSYEKL.

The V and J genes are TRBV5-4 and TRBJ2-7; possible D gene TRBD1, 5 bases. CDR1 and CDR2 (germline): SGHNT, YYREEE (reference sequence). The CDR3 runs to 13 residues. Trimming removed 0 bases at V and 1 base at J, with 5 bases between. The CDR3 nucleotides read TGTGCCAGCAGCTTGGCAGGGTCCTACGAGCAGTACTTC. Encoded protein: CASSLAGSYEQYF.